These 9 T cell receptor beta chains originate from one sample sequenced in a study of spatial heterogeneity in lung cancer. TCRdb itself ran the 5' RACE reads through MiXCR, one entry per CDR3 protein. The table records a few thousand distinct CDR3 sequences, about a fifth of them present only once. Time point meaning: sample taken at primary tumor resection. Without sorting, whole RNA was sequenced from tumor, nontumor lung or frozen PBMC. The material sequenced was normal lung tissue next to the tumor, taken at surgery. Source of these receptors: a female donor with early-stage non-small cell lung cancer.

Of note for this clonotype: This beta chain slipped into a library made for alpha chains as a stray read, so its size is not meaningful. The CDR3 DNA follows: TGTGCCAGCAGCCAAGGCGGGGGGAGGGAGACCCAGTACTTC. Amino acids: CASSQGGGRETQYF. This chain links TRBV3-1 with TRBJ2-5; 8 nucleotides match TRBD2. This CDR3 contains 14 residues. V trimming: 1 base; J trimming: 5 bases; junction bases outside the gene matches: 3. Germline lookup yields CDR1 LGHDT and CDR2 YNNKEL (reference sequence).

This clonotype was recorded at least ten times. With the library built for alpha chains, this beta chain is off target and its frequency is not meaningful. The rearrangement links TRBV19 to TRBJ2-7; the D gene could be TRBD1 or TRBD2 (5 bases each). This CDR3 has 15 amino acids. V was trimmed by 5 bases and J by 0 bases, leaving 14 bases between them. Per the germline V gene, CDR1 is LNHDA and CDR2 is SQIVND (reference sequence). The CDR3: CASSPTGTDSYEQYF. The CDR3 DNA reads TGTGCCAGTAGTCCGACCGGGACGGACTCCTACGAGCAGTACTTC. The whole variable domain, remainder taken from reference TRBV19 and TRBJ2-7, is DGGITQSPKYLFRKEGQNVTLSCEQNLNHDAMYWYRQDPGQGLRLIYYSQIVNDFQKGDIAEGYSVSREKKESFPLTVTSAQKNPTAFYLCASSPTGTDSYEQYFGPGTRLTVT.

This clonotype is labeled medium-sized. The library was built for alpha chains, so this beta chain is an off-target read and its size means little. The chain recombines TRBV6-2 or TRBV6-3 with TRBJ2-7, with D hard to call. CDR1 and CDR2 from the germline V gene are MNHEY and SVGEGT. The CDR3 has 13 residues. V lost 2 bases, J lost 3 bases, and 8 bases lay in between. As DNA, the CDR3 is TGTGCCAGCAGTTACCCTCCGCTCTACGAGCAGTACTTC. It encodes CASSYPPLYEQYF.

This clonotype was picked up many times. The size of this beta chain means little, since it is a stray read in a library made for alpha chains. CDR3 protein: CASSGTGETQYF. In DNA form, the CDR3 reads TGTGCCAGCAGTGGTACGGGGGAGACCCAGTACTTC. The chain is built from TRBV27 and TRBJ2-5; TRBD2 might be the D (5 bases). Deletions cut 5 bases from V and 5 bases from J, with 9 bases between. Germline V lookup: CDR1 MNHEY, CDR2 SMNVEV (reference sequence). The CDR3 covers 12 residues.

By frequency in the sample, this clonotype is medium-sized. The library was prepared for alpha chains; this beta chain is a stray read, so its frequency means little. This chain links TRBV5-1 with TRBJ2-2; 7 positions agree with TRBD1. After removal of 2 bases from V and 2 bases from J, the junction contained 3 bases not matched to a gene. CDR3 length: 15 amino acids. Germline loops: CDR1 SGHRS, CDR2 YFSETQ. The CDR3 spells CASSFQGGNTGELFF. For the CDR3, the DNA is TGCGCCAGCAGCTTTCAAGGGGGCAACACCGGGGAGCTGTTTTTT. The whole variable domain, remainder taken from reference TRBV5-1 and TRBJ2-2, is KAGVTQTPRYLIKTRGQQVTLSCSPISGHRSVSWYQQTPGQGLQFLFEYFSETQRNKGNFPGRFSGRQFSNSRSEMNVSTLELGDSALYLCASSFQGGNTGELFFGEGSRLTVL.

In the case of this clonotype: The library was prepared for alpha chains; this beta chain is a stray read, so its frequency means little. The rearrangement uses TRBV7-9 and TRBJ2-2, with no clear D. V gave up 11 bases and J gave up 1 base, with 14 bases separating them. Per the germline V gene, CDR1 is SEHNR and CDR2 is FQNEAQ (reference sequence). The CDR3 consists of 14 residues. CDR3 sequence (DNA): TGTGCCGGTAGAAAGGATAAGAACACCGGGGAGCTGTTTTTT. Translated, it gives CAGRKDKNTGELFF.

Sample share makes this clonotype medium-sized. This beta chain was picked up by a library intended for alpha chains and is off target, so its count carries little meaning. Here the CDR3 reads CASSPSGQGNQPQHF. CDR3 nucleotide sequence: TGTGCCAGCAGCCCTTCGGGACAAGGTAATCAGCCCCAGCATTTT. The chain recombines TRBV9 with TRBJ1-5; possible D gene TRBD1, 6 bases. This CDR3 spans 15 amino acids. Germline CDR1 and CDR2: SGDLS and YYNGEE. Trimming stripped 4 bases from V and 4 bases from J, with 15 bases between.

This clonotype is categorized as medium-sized. Little can be read into the size of this beta chain, an off-target read in a library designed for alpha chains. The CDR3 nucleotides are TGTGCCAGCAGCCAAGACCGGGACACTGAAGCTTTCTTT. Translation: CASSQDRDTEAFF. This chain joins TRBV14 and TRBJ1-1, with D hard to call. The CDR3 is 13 residues long. CDR1 is SGHDN and CDR2 is FVKESK in the germline V gene. V was clipped by 0 bases and J by 3 bases, with 5 bases between them.

This clonotype ranks as medium-sized. This beta chain lies outside the target of a library built for alpha chains; its clone size means little. This chain links TRBV6-2 or TRBV6-3 with TRBJ2-7, with a weak D call TRBD2 (7 bases). V lost 5 bases, J lost 0 bases, and 14 bases lay in between. CDR1 and CDR2 from the germline V gene are MNHEY and SVGEGT. The CDR3 length is 15 residues. CDR3 nucleotide sequence: TGTGCCAGCAGTACCGGGGGGCTTGACTCCTACGAGCAGTACTTC. Translated: CASSTGGLDSYEQYF.